Each of the 22 T cell receptor beta chains below was sequenced from the same sample in a study of T-cell reconstitution after alpha-beta-depleted transplantation in children. Molecular barcoding with unique molecular identifiers was used for the TCRbeta library. TCRdb reprocessed the PCR reads with MiXCR, giving one entry per CDR3 protein. The sample lists about 200,000 distinct CDR3 sequences; roughly 14% were seen once. Source: PBMCs from the stem cell graft donor, taken from the stem cell graft. Every receptor here comes from a human donor who donated a stem cell graft to a child with acute lymphoblastic leukemia.

The chain has TRBV5-1 and TRBJ2-5; 8 nucleotides agree with TRBD1. This CDR3 has 15 amino acids. CDR1 and CDR2 (germline): SGHRS, YFSETQ. The V gene end was trimmed by 4 bases and the J gene end by 0 bases; junction bases not matched to a gene: 5. CDR3 DNA sequence: TGCGCCAGCAGCACTTCGGACAGGGACCAAGAGACCCAGTACTTC. Its protein is CASSTSDRDQETQYF.

This clonotype was observed at least ten times. The chain has TRBV5-1 and TRBJ1-6, with 10 bases aligning to TRBD1. The trim removed 4 bases at V and 10 bases at J, leaving 5 bases unmatched. This CDR3 is built from 14 residues. Germline CDR1 is SGHRS and CDR2 is YFSETQ. In DNA form, the CDR3 reads TGCGCCAGCAGCAGGGGGGACAGGGGATCACCCCTCCACTTT. Protein product: CASSRGDRGSPLHF.

The J gene is TRBJ1-1, the V gene TRBV6-6, with a tentative D call TRBD1 (6 bases). Per the germline V gene, CDR1 is MNHNY and CDR2 is SVGAGI (reference sequence). Deletions cut 6 bases from V and 7 bases from J, with 15 bases between. The CDR3 contains 13 residues. In DNA, the CDR3 is TGTGCCAGCAGCAGAGACAGGCGGTATGAAGCTTTCTTT. Its protein is CASSRDRRYEAFF.

Worth noting for this clonotype: Given a much more abundant clone one base away, this may be a read error. This rearrangement joins TRBV18 to TRBJ1-5; 8 nucleotides match TRBD1. The CDR3 has 15 amino acids. CDR1 and CDR2 (germline): KGHSH, LQKENI. In nucleotides, the CDR3 is TGTGACAGCTCATCGGGACAGGTGCTCGATCAGCCCCAGCATTTT. The encoded protein is CDSSSGQVLDQPQHF.

The CDR3 loop reads CASTLWGTEGTGELFF. For the CDR3, the DNA is TGTGCCAGCACCCTCTGGGGGACGGAAGGAACCGGGGAGCTGTTTTTT. J is TRBJ2-2 and V is TRBV5-5, with D perhaps TRBD1 or TRBD2 (5 bases each). V was clipped by 6 bases and J by 5 bases, with 20 bases between them. Germline V gene lookup returns CDR1 SGHKS and CDR2 YYEKEE (reference sequence). The CDR3 contains 16 residues.

This clonotype was recorded a few times. The chain couples TRBV20-1 to TRBJ2-3; perhaps TRBD1 as D (6 bases). Germline assignment: CDR1 DFQATT and CDR2 SNEGSKA (reference sequence). The V end was cut by 0 bases, the J end by 5 bases, with 15 bases between. The CDR3 has 15 residues. Here the CDR3 reads CSARDVGGIEDTQYF. The CDR3 DNA follows: TGCAGTGCTAGAGATGTTGGGGGCATTGAAGATACGCAGTATTTT.

This clonotype has at least ten counts. This rearrangement joins TRBV30 to TRBJ2-3; TRBD2 aligns across 7 bases. After removal of 1 base from V and 11 bases from J, the junction contained 6 bases not matched to a gene. Germline loops: CDR1 GTSNPN, CDR2 SVGIG (reference sequence). The CDR3 sequence is 12 residues long. The CDR3 region has the DNA TGTGCCTGGAGTGGAGCGGGAACGAAGCAGTATTTT. The encoded protein is CAWSGAGTKQYF. Looking up the rest from reference TRBV30 and TRBJ2-3 gives the full variable domain: SQTIHQWPATLVQPVGSPLSLECTVEGTSNPNLYWYRQAAGRGLQLLFYSVGIGQISSEVPQNLSASRPQDRQFILSSKKLLLSDSGFYLCAWSGAGTKQYFGPGTRLTVL.

The sample holds many counts of this clonotype. V usage is TRBV5-1 and J usage is TRBJ2-1; 10 nucleotides match TRBD1. The CDR3 length is 15 residues. The trim removed 3 bases at V and 10 bases at J, leaving 10 bases unmatched. The germline V gene has CDR1 SGHRS and CDR2 YFSETQ. CDR3 sequence (DNA): TGCGCCAGCAGCTCTTTTGGGGACAGGGGTAACGAGCAGTTCTTC. Translated: CASSSFGDRGNEQFF.

The sample holds many counts of this clonotype. This chain joins TRBV5-1 and TRBJ1-5; no clear D gene. CDR1 SGHRS and CDR2 YFSETQ come from the germline V gene. The germline V and J ends were trimmed by 4 bases and 0 bases, with 8 bases remaining between them. The CDR3 has 14 amino acids. CDR3 nucleotides: TGCGCCAGCAGCCCAGCAGATAGCAATCAGCCCCAGCATTTT. Translated: CASSPADSNQPQHF.

This clonotype appeared many times. J is TRBJ2-5 and V is TRBV6-2 or TRBV6-3; D gene ambiguous. Germline CDR1 MNHEY, CDR2 SVGEGT. The CDR3 loop spans 11 amino acids. V shed 7 bases and J shed 5 bases, with 8 bases lying between them. The CDR3 sequence is CASIHRETQYF. The CDR3 bases are TGTGCCAGCATCCATAGGGAGACCCAGTACTTC.

This clonotype showed up just a few times. The chain links TRBV30 to TRBJ2-7; 8 nucleotides align to TRBD2. The CDR3 has 13 amino acids. After removal of 3 bases from V and 2 bases from J, the junction contained 3 bases not matched to a gene. Germline V gene lookup returns CDR1 GTSNPN and CDR2 SVGIG (reference sequence). This chain's CDR3 is CAWRTSGTYEQYF. The DNA for the CDR3 is TGTGCCTGGAGAACTAGCGGTACCTACGAGCAGTACTTC.

This clonotype occurred many times. The chain carries TRBV5-1 and TRBJ2-2; D remains ambiguous. V lost 0 bases and J lost 6, with 3 bases in between. The CDR3 is 12 residues long. Per the germline V gene, CDR1 is SGHRS and CDR2 is YFSETQ. The CDR3 DNA is TGCGCCAGCAGCTTGGACCCCGGGGAGCTGTTTTTT. As protein: CASSLDPGELFF.

In this sample, this clonotype turned up a few times. V and J are TRBV29-1 and TRBJ1-2; D is unclear. The CDR3 runs 10 residues. V lost 6 bases and J 6 bases, leaving 8 bases between the germline ends. Germline-derived CDR1 and CDR2 are SQVTM and ANQGSEA. The DNA for the CDR3 is TGCAGCGTAAGGCACGATGGCTACACCTTC. The encoded protein is CSVRHDGYTF.

This clonotype appeared a few times. This chain joins TRBV11-3 and TRBJ1-2; no definite D call. The germline V gene encodes CDR1 SGHNT and CDR2 YENEEA. V was trimmed by 3 bases and J by 6 bases, leaving 14 bases between them. The CDR3 is 14 residues long. Here the CDR3 DNA reads TGTGCCAGCAGCTTGGGCACGGAGCGAGATGGCTACACCTTC. It is translated as CASSLGTERDGYTF.

This sequence joins TRBV4-1 and TRBJ2-3; TRBD2 aligns across 8 bases. CDR3 length equals 15 residues. Germline lookup yields CDR1 MGHRA and CDR2 YSYEKL. Trimming cost V 0 bases and J 5 bases; bases outside gene matches: 4. The CDR3 reads CASSQDPLAGDTQYF. The CDR3 DNA reads TGCGCCAGCAGCCAAGATCCGCTAGCGGGAGATACGCAGTATTTT.

V gene TRBV19 combines with J gene TRBJ2-1; 9 positions match TRBD2. Losses at the gene ends were 0 bases for V and 4 bases for J; bases not matched to a gene: 1. CDR3 length equals 15 residues. Germline lookup yields CDR1 LNHDA and CDR2 SQIVND (reference sequence). The CDR3: CASSIELAGYNEQFF. DNA of the CDR3: TGTGCCAGTAGTATAGAACTAGCGGGTTACAATGAGCAGTTCTTC.

This clonotype was counted ten times or more. The rearrangement joins TRBV5-1 to TRBJ1-1; TRBD1 is a possible D gene (5 bases). Germline CDR1 and CDR2: SGHRS and YFSETQ. The CDR3 extends over 15 amino acids. Trimming left V 0 bases short and J 5 bases short, with 14 bases between. CDR3 sequence (DNA): TGCGCCAGCAGCTTGGCCGCAGGGAGTTTGACTGAAGCTTTCTTT. The encoded protein is CASSLAAGSLTEAFF.

In this sample, this clonotype turned up many times. The chain links TRBV20-1 to TRBJ1-5; possibly TRBD1 for D (5 bases). Trimming removed 6 bases at V and 1 base at J, with 16 bases between. Germline CDR1 is DFQATT and CDR2 is SNEGSKA (reference sequence). The CDR3 extends over 15 amino acids. The CDR3 here is CSATSPRDSNQPQHF. The DNA for the CDR3 is TGCAGTGCCACCTCACCAAGGGACAGCAATCAGCCCCAGCATTTT.

This clonotype was observed many times. V usage is TRBV6-5 and J usage is TRBJ1-3; 7 bases align to TRBD1. Looked up from germline, CDR1 is MNHEY and CDR2 is SVGAGI. Losses at the gene ends were 5 bases for V and 2 bases for J; bases not matched to a gene: 3. CDR3 length: 14 residues. CDR3 DNA: TGTGCCAGCAGTATGACAGGGACTGGAAACACCATATATTTT. This gives the protein CASSMTGTGNTIYF.

In this sample, this clonotype turned up many times. This chain links TRBV19 with TRBJ1-5; D is unclear. V was trimmed by 1 base and J by 1 base, leaving 14 bases between them. Germline V gene lookup returns CDR1 LNHDA and CDR2 SQIVND (reference sequence). The CDR3 sequence is 17 residues long. The CDR3 coding sequence is TGTGCCAGTAGTATAGTTTCGGCGGGTGTGAGCAATCAGCCCCAGCATTTT. It codes for CASSIVSAGVSNQPQHF.

The table lists this clonotype with many counts. The rearrangement uses TRBV29-1 and TRBJ2-7, with 7 bases aligning to TRBD1. This CDR3 is built from 14 residues. Germline CDR1 is SQVTM and CDR2 is ANQGSEA. The junction had 11 bases not matched to a gene; V was cut back by 7 bases and J by 2 bases. The CDR3 coding sequence is TGCAGCGCCCAAGAATGGCAGGGGGCCTACGAGCAGTACTTC. Translation: CSAQEWQGAYEQYF.

The J gene is TRBJ2-2, the V gene TRBV12-3 or TRBV12-4; possibly TRBD1 or TRBD2 for D (5 bases each). This CDR3 has 13 residues. Trimming cost V 0 bases and J 9 bases, with 8 bases left between them. The CDR3 region has the DNA TGTGCCAGCAGTTTAGCGGGACGCCGGGAGCTGTTTTTT. The encoded protein is CASSLAGRRELFF.